Included here is one T cell receptor beta chain sequence, with context. This record belongs to a study of shared T cell receptors in the human thymus. The data were produced by immunoSEQ multiplex PCR, yet TCRdb's version contains in-frame clones alone and is incomplete. This sample has approximately 730,000 clones, with approximately 83% found just once. V was pared by 2 bases and J by 1 base, with 9 bases between. This CDR3 has 15 amino acids. CDR1 and CDR2 from the germline V gene are MNHEY and SVGAGI. Another study also made use of these data, one on human thymus T cells. That source notes: Among the donors, all were healthy Finnish infants having corrective surgery for congenital heart defects. Resected material from corrective heart surgery provided the thymus tissue analysed. Thymic and blood repertoires appeared to show biased V and J gene usage. Thymic repertoires overlap heavily among unrelated individuals, related research has reported.

Material: thymocytes. The clonotype originates from a girl under three years old with a congenital heart defect. The chain employs TRBV6-5 and TRBJ1-5; weak D call: TRBD1 (6 bases). The CDR3 region has the DNA TGTGCCAGCAGTTACAGTCAGGGGAGCAATCAGCCCCAGCATTTT. It yields the protein CASSYSQGSNQPQHF.